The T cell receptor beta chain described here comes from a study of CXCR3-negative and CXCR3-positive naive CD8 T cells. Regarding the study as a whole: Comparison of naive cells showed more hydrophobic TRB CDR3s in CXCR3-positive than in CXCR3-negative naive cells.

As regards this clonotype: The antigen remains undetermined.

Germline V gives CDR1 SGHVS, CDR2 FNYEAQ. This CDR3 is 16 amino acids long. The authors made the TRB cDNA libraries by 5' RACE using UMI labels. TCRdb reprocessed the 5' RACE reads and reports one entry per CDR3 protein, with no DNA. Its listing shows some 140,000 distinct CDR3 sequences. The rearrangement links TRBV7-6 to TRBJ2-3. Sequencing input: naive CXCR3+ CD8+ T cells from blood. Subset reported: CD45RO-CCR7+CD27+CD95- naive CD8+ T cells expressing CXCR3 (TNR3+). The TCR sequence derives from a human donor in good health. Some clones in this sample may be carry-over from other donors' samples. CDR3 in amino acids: CASSLGSYTGTDTQYF.